This is a list of T cell receptor beta chains from one sample in a study of blood T cell repertoires in COVID-19. The table came from immunoSEQ multiplex PCR; TCRdb's copy has only in-frame clones and leaves some out. The sample lists approximately 270,000 clones; about nine tenths were seen once. Sequencing used peripheral blood. The receptors derive from a man aged 45-65 years with acute or convalescent COVID-19. Both conserved end residues are part of each CDR3. A D gene is named only where the DNA matches it firmly. A clone size is listed for some rows: how often the clone was seen (once, few, many), or a class if it is expanded.

D	J	V	size	CDR3	DNA
TRBD2	TRBJ2-2	TRBV6-5	-	CASRPRLASIGELFF	TGTGCCAGCAGACCCCGACTAGCTTCAATCGGGGAGCTGTTTTTT
-	TRBJ2-1	TRBV27	-	CASSTPRVGSYNEQFF	TGTGCCAGCTCCACACCCAGGGTTGGCTCCTACAATGAGCAGTTCTTC
-	TRBJ1-6	TRBV28	-	CASRRTMTVDSPLHF	TGTGCCAGCAGACGGACTATGACTGTGGATTCACCCCTCCACTTT
-	TRBJ1-5	TRBV5-8	-	CASSKGNRYNQPQHF	TGTGCCAGCAGCAAGGGGAACCGATACAATCAGCCCCAGCATTTT
TRBD1	TRBJ1-1	TRBV7-3	-	CASSLAGGRTEAFF	TGTGCCAGCAGCTTAGCAGGGGGGCGGACTGAAGCTTTCTTT
TRBD1	TRBJ1-6	TRBV19	-	CATKTGTENSPLHF	TGTGCCACGAAGACCGGGACAGAAAATTCACCCCTCCACTTT
TRBD1	TRBJ2-2	TRBV5-1	-	CASTKGQGGTGELFF	TGCGCCAGCACCAAGGGACAGGGGGGAACCGGGGAGCTGTTTTTT
-	TRBJ1-5	TRBV29-1	-	CSVADNSNQPQHF	TGCAGCGTTGCAGATAATAGCAATCAGCCCCAGCATTTT
TRBD1	TRBJ1-2	TRBV27	-	CASSRDRGFYGYTF	TGTGCCAGCAGTCGGGACAGGGGGTTTTATGGCTACACCTTC
-	TRBJ2-3	TRBV6-1	-	CASSELGWQITDTQYF	TGTGCCAGCAGTGAACTAGGCTGGCAGATCACAGATACGCAGTATTTT
TRBD1	TRBJ2-1	TRBV7-7	few	CASSPDRESYNEQFF	TGTGCTAGCAGCCCGGACAGGGAATCCTACAATGAGCAGTTCTTC
TRBD1	TRBJ1-2	TRBV18	-	CASSPARGQPHYGYTF	TGTGCCAGCTCACCAGCACGGGGACAGCCTCACTATGGCTACACCTTC
-	TRBJ2-7	TRBV27	-	CASSPLYPYEQYF	TGTGCCAGCAGTCCACTTTACCCCTACGAGCAGTACTTC
-	TRBJ1-6	TRBV2	-	CASSEKRRSSYNSPLHF	TGTGCCAGCAGTGAAAAACGGCGGAGCTCCTATAATTCACCCCTCCACTTT
-	TRBJ1-1	TRBV10-1	-	CASSLDRGKAFF	TGCGCCAGCAGCCTGGACCGGGGGAAAGCTTTCTTT
TRBD1	TRBJ1-1	TRBV7-9	-	CASSPQGVSTEAFF	TGTGCCAGCAGCCCCCAGGGGGTGAGCACTGAAGCTTTCTTT
TRBD1	TRBJ1-1	TRBV30	-	CAWRPDRLNTEAFF	TGTGCCTGGAGGCCGGACAGGTTGAACACTGAAGCTTTCTTT
-	TRBJ2-5	TRBV3-1/TRBV3-2	-	CASSQVAETQYF	TGTGCCAGCAGCCAGGTAGCAGAGACCCAGTACTTC
-	TRBJ1-3	TRBV11-2	once	CASRDRSSRTGNTIYF	TGTGCCAGCAGAGACAGGAGCTCGAGGACTGGAAACACCATATATTTT